This TCR beta chain was identified during a study of CD8 T cells in ankylosing spondylitis. In the case of this clonotype: No antigen is known for it.

By quantitative 5'-RACE with molecular barcodes, the TCR beta libraries were made. TCRdb reprocessed the 5' RACE reads via MiXCR and lists one record per CDR3 protein. This repertoire shows about 200,000 distinct CDR3 sequences, 5.5% to 7.5% found once; its top ten account for 11% to 15%. V lost 4 bases and J 1 base, leaving 12 bases between the germline ends. The CDR3 runs to 15 residues. The germline V gene has CDR1 LNHDA and CDR2 SQIVND (reference sequence). The study, taken as a whole, reports: Those disease-linked clones were CD8+; they were also relatively rare in peripheral blood. Existing reports had already noted some motif variants in reactive arthritis synovial fluid and blood. Enrichment of disease-linked clones was reportedly significant in matched ankylosing spondylitis synovial fluid. A TCR beta motif of roughly 8 highly homologous variants seemed to mark ankylosing spondylitis blood.

The TCR sequence derives from a male donor with ankylosing spondylitis. This chain uses TRBV19 with TRBJ2-3; D may be TRBD1 (6 bases). Sample: blood, either unsorted or a sorted T cell fraction (not recorded which). In DNA form, the CDR3 reads TGTGCCAGTAGTAGGGGGCGAACGGGCACAGATACGCAGTATTTT. Protein: CASSRGRTGTDTQYF.